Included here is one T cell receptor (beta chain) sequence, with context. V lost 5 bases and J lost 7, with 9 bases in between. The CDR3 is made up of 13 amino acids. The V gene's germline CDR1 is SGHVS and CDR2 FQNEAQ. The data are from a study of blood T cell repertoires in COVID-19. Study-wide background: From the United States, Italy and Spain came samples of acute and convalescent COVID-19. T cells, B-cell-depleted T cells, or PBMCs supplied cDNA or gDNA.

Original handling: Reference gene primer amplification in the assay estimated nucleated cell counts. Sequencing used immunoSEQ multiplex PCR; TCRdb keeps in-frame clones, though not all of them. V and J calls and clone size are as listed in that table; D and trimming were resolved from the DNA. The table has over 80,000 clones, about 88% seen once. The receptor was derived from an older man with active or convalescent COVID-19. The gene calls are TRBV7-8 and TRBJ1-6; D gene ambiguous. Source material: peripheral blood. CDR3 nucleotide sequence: TGTGCCAGCAGCCCAGGTGGGAATTCACCCCTCCACTTT. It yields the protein CASSPGGNSPLHF. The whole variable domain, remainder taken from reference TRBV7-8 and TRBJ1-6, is GAGVSQSPRYKVAKRGQDVALRCDPISGHVSLFWYQQALGQGPEFLTYFQNEAQLDKSGLPSDRFFAERPEGSVSTLKIQRTQQEDSAVYLCASSPGGNSPLHFGNGTRLTVT.